The TCR beta chain under discussion was sequenced for a study of T cell responses to AZD1222 COVID-19 vaccine. Some clones are missing from TCRdb's copy, which holds only in-frame ones; the method was immunoSEQ multiplex PCR. The data show roughly 130,000 clones, around 93% seen once. This CDR3 spans 13 amino acids. Trimming pared 8 bases from V and 7 bases from J, leaving 15 bases between. The sample was peripheral blood, taken on day 0 of AZD1222 vaccination. V usage is TRBV12-3 or TRBV12-4 and J usage is TRBJ1-5, with a weak D call TRBD1 (5 bases). This clonotype originated in an adult in good health. DNA for the CDR3: TGTGCCAGCGCTGGGGGGGAAGGGCAGCCCCAGCATTTT. It translates to CASAGGEGQPQHF.